Listed here are 30 T cell receptor beta chains from one sample, sequenced in a study of blood T cells in healthy people across ages. For the second PCR, which ran for about 6 to 11 cycles, a sample-barcoded 5' primer and a J-beta primer mix were used. MiXCR, applied by TCRdb to the 5' RACE reads, yields one record per CDR3 protein. The data show around 750,000 distinct CDR3 sequences, roughly 50% seen once. Input material: blood. These receptors came from a man older than 75 in good health.

This clonotype has only a few counts. The rearrangement links TRBV27 to TRBJ2-7; TRBD2 aligns across 10 bases. The CDR3 contains 15 residues. Germline assignment: CDR1 MNHEY and CDR2 SMNVEV (reference sequence). J gave up 6 bases and V 0 bases, and 5 bases lay outside the gene matches. The DNA for the CDR3 is TGTGCCAGCAGTTTATCTAGCGGGAGGTCGCGCGAGCAGTACTTC. Encoded protein: CASSLSSGRSREQYF.

This chain uses TRBV5-5 with TRBJ2-5; TRBD1 matches 10 bases. Germline CDR1 and CDR2: SGHKS and YYEKEE (reference sequence). The CDR3 consists of 16 residues. V shed 6 bases and J 1 base; nucleotides not matched to a gene: 9. The CDR3 DNA is TGTGCCAGCAACCGACGGGGACAGGGGCCCCAAGAGACCCAGTACTTC. Translating gives CASNRRGQGPQETQYF.

The J gene is TRBJ2-7, the V gene TRBV25-1; D may be TRBD1 (6 bases). Trimming took 9 bases from V and 4 from J, leaving 10 bases between them. Per germline, CDR1 MGHDK and CDR2 SYGVNS. CDR3 length: 11 amino acids. The CDR3 here is CASLQGYEQYF. CDR3 in DNA: TGTGCCAGTCTACAGGGTTACGAGCAGTACTTC.

The chain couples TRBV24-1 to TRBJ2-1; 7 bases line up with TRBD2. CDR1 is KGHDR, CDR2 SFDVKD, per germline. V gave up 12 bases and J gave up 2 bases; unmatched junction bases: 6. CDR3 length equals 13 residues. The CDR3, as DNA: TGTGCCGCATCTGCGGGGGCCTACAATGAGCAGTTCTTC. It translates to CAASAGAYNEQFF.

The chain recombines TRBV7-4 with TRBJ1-3, with unresolved D. The CDR3 loop spans 15 amino acids. Trimming stripped 8 bases from V and 0 bases from J, with 14 bases between. Germline V gene data show CDR1 as SGHVT and CDR2 as SQSDAQ. In DNA form, the CDR3 reads TGTGCCAGCTCCCACGCAAGGGTCTCTGGAAACACCATATATTTT. Amino acids: CASSHARVSGNTIYF.

This clonotype has more than one count but fewer than ten. V is TRBV5-1 and J is TRBJ2-1; either TRBD1 or TRBD2 may fit D (5 bases each). The CDR3 covers 13 residues. Deletions cut 3 bases from V and 9 bases from J, with 13 bases between. Germline lookup yields CDR1 SGHRS and CDR2 YFSETQ. This CDR3 reads CASSSQGVGEQFF. The CDR3 DNA sequence: TGCGCCAGCAGCTCTCAGGGAGTGGGTGAGCAGTTCTTC.

The chain employs TRBV11-2 and TRBJ2-3; a possible D gene is TRBD1 (5 bases). The CDR3 consists of 13 residues. Trimming stripped 5 bases from V and 7 bases from J, with 13 bases between. Germline V gives CDR1 SGHAT, CDR2 FQNNGV. CDR3 sequence: CASSPMAGHTQYF. CDR3 coding DNA: TGTGCCAGCAGCCCGATGGCAGGGCATACGCAGTATTTT.

The chain carries TRBV20-1 and TRBJ2-3, with 7 bases lining up with TRBD2. CDR3 length: 14 residues. Germline loops: CDR1 DFQATT, CDR2 SNEGSKA (reference sequence). After removal of 6 bases from V and 4 bases from J, the junction contained 10 bases not matched to a gene. The CDR3 spells CSAPPAGRSDTQYF. The CDR3 DNA is TGCAGTGCCCCGCCAGCGGGAAGGTCAGATACGCAGTATTTT.

The chain links TRBV20-1 to TRBJ1-1, with D possibly TRBD1 on 5 matching bases. The CDR3 runs to 13 residues. The V gene lost 0 bases and the J gene lost 4 bases, with 9 bases spanning the gap. CDR1 is DFQATT, CDR2 SNEGSKA, per germline (reference sequence). This CDR3 reads CSARDSGSTEAFF. The CDR3, as DNA: TGCAGTGCTAGAGATTCAGGGTCCACTGAAGCTTTCTTT.

J is TRBJ2-7 and V is TRBV12-3 or TRBV12-4, with 8 positions matching TRBD1. The CDR3 spans 14 residues. V shed 5 bases and J 2 bases; nucleotides not matched to a gene: 5. DNA of the CDR3: TGTGCCAGCAGTCACCAGACAGGGGCCTACGAGCAGTACTTC. It yields the protein CASSHQTGAYEQYF.

The chain is built from TRBV24-1 and TRBJ2-5; D ambiguous. The germline V gene encodes CDR1 KGHDR and CDR2 SFDVKD. CDR3 length: 16 residues. V dropped 2 bases and J dropped 11 bases, with 23 bases sitting between them. In DNA form, the CDR3 reads TGTGCCACCAGTGATTCGTCCCGAATGGCCTACAATGAGCAGTACTTC. The encoded protein is CATSDSSRMAYNEQYF.

This clonotype was counted at least ten times. V gene TRBV20-1 combines with J gene TRBJ2-5; TRBD1 matches at 10 bases. The CDR3 is 15 amino acids. Germline V gene sequence: CDR1 DFQATT, CDR2 SNEGSKA (reference sequence). The J segment lost 4 bases and the V segment lost 3 bases, leaving 8 bases of the junction unmatched. The chain's CDR3 is CSARSSDRGRETQYF. Written as DNA, the CDR3 is TGCAGTGCTAGGTCTTCGGACAGGGGGAGAGAGACCCAGTACTTC.

The chain uses TRBV20-1 and TRBJ2-4; possibly TRBD2 for D (6 bases). The end of the DNA is better explained by TRBJ2-7, so the J call may be wrong. The germline CDR1 and CDR2 sequences are DFQATT and SNEGSKA (reference sequence). This CDR3 is 11 amino acids long. CDR3 loop: CSARRGDEQYF. CDR3 in DNA: TGCAGTGCTCGACGCGGGGACGAGCAGTACTTC.

This clonotype turned up a few times. This rearrangement joins TRBV6-6 to TRBJ2-7; D might be TRBD1 (5 bases). The V end was cut by 5 bases, the J end by 5 bases, with 22 bases between. There are 16 residues in the CDR3. Germline lookup yields CDR1 MNHNY and CDR2 SVGAGI (reference sequence). Here the CDR3 DNA reads TGTGCCAGCAGTCGACGACAGTCCTTAGGTCTCCACGAGCAGTACTTC. This gives the protein CASSRRQSLGLHEQYF.

Many counts were recorded for this clonotype. V and J are TRBV29-1 and TRBJ2-5, with 8 bases aligning to TRBD1. V lost 4 bases, J lost 5 bases, and 3 bases stayed unmatched. The CDR3 is 12 residues long. Germline V gene data show CDR1 as SQVTM and CDR2 as ANQGSEA. CDR3 in amino acids: CSVVQGAETQYF. The CDR3 bases are TGCAGCGTTGTTCAGGGGGCTGAGACCCAGTACTTC.

The rearrangement uses TRBV6-1 and TRBJ2-1; 12 bases map to TRBD2. J gave up 2 bases and V 4 bases, and 3 bases lay outside the gene matches. The CDR3 is 16 amino acids. From germline, CDR1 is MNHNS and CDR2 SASEGT. CDR3 in amino acids: CASSGGLAGTYNEQFF. The CDR3 DNA sequence: TGTGCCAGCAGTGGCGGACTAGCGGGAACCTACAATGAGCAGTTCTTC.

The V call is TRBV25-1, the J call TRBJ2-7; D possibly corresponds to TRBD1 (6 bases). The CDR3 sequence is 14 residues long. Germline V gene data show CDR1 as MGHDK and CDR2 as SYGVNS. V lost 5 bases and J lost 3, with 14 bases in between. The CDR3 region is CASSPQGSLYEQYF. As DNA, the CDR3 is TGTGCCAGCAGTCCACAGGGAAGCCTCTACGAGCAGTACTTC.

V usage is TRBV6-5 and J usage is TRBJ1-5, with 8 bases lining up with TRBD1. This CDR3 is built from 15 residues. V dropped 6 bases and J dropped 0; count of bases not matched to a gene: 4. In germline, CDR1 is MNHEY, CDR2 SVGAGI. CDR3 sequence: CASSRTGYSNQPQHF. CDR3 sequence (DNA): TGTGCCAGCAGCCGGACAGGGTATAGCAATCAGCCCCAGCATTTT.

This clonotype has a single count. This sequence joins TRBV7-2 and TRBJ2-3; perhaps D is TRBD1 or TRBD2 (5 bases each). CDR1 is SGHTA and CDR2 is FQGNSA in the germline V gene. CDR3 length: 15 residues. Between the trimmed V and J ends, which lost 6 bases and 2 bases, there was a span of 15 bases. The CDR3 is CASSYAGTLTDTQYF. The CDR3, as DNA: TGTGCCAGCAGTTACGCCGGGACCCTCACAGATACGCAGTATTTT. The whole variable domain, filled in from reference TRBV7-2 and TRBJ2-3, reads GAGVSQSPSNKVTEKGKDVELRCDPISGHTALYWYRQSLGQGLEFLIYFQGNSAPDKSGLPSDRFSAERTGGSVSTLTIQRTQQEDSAVYLCASSYAGTLTDTQYFGPGTRLTVL.

This clonotype has just a few counts. The chain uses TRBV25-1 and TRBJ2-5, with D possibly being TRBD1 (5 bases). Near its end, the DNA agrees better with TRBJ2-7, so the J call may be wrong. Germline loops: CDR1 MGHDK, CDR2 SYGVNS. The CDR3 is 13 amino acids. The CDR3 nucleotides read TGTGCCAGCAGTGCTCAGGGCGTGTACGAGCAGTACTTC. Its translation is CASSAQGVYEQYF.

The rearrangement links TRBV5-1 to TRBJ2-1; 7 bases are a match to TRBD2. Germline V gives CDR1 SGHRS, CDR2 YFSETQ. The CDR3 is 13 residues long. Trimming cost V 4 bases and J 3 bases; bases outside gene matches: 1. The CDR3 reads CASSTSDYNEQFF. CDR3 nucleotide sequence: TGCGCCAGCAGCACTAGCGACTACAATGAGCAGTTCTTC. Full variable domain (rest looked up from reference TRBV5-1 and TRBJ2-1): KAGVTQTPRYLIKTRGQQVTLSCSPISGHRSVSWYQQTPGQGLQFLFEYFSETQRNKGNFPGRFSGRQFSNSRSEMNVSTLELGDSALYLCASSTSDYNEQFFGPGTRLTVL.

This chain links TRBV5-6 with TRBJ2-7; TRBD2 agrees at 8 bases. CDR1 and CDR2 from the germline V gene are SGHDT and YYEEEE. The CDR3 consists of 14 residues. With V trimmed by 2 bases and J by 4 bases, 5 bases remained unmatched. This CDR3 is CASSFRLAKYEQYF. The CDR3 DNA is TGTGCCAGCAGCTTCAGACTAGCGAAATACGAGCAGTACTTC.

In DNA form, the CDR3 reads TGTGCCAGCAGTTACCCCGGGGCAGCGGGGACTGAAGCTTTCTTT. Translated: CASSYPGAAGTEAFF. The chain is built from TRBV6-6 and TRBJ1-1; D might be TRBD1 (5 bases). CDR1 MNHNY and CDR2 SVGAGI come from the germline V gene (reference sequence). The CDR3 loop spans 15 amino acids. V gave up 2 bases and J gave up 5 bases, with 15 bases separating them.

V and J are TRBV10-3 and TRBJ1-2; D is unresolved. The CDR3 contains 13 residues. Trimming took 0 bases from V and 6 from J, leaving 8 bases between them. CDR1 is ENHRY and CDR2 is SYGVKD in the germline V gene. CDR3 sequence: CAISESDGDGYTF. DNA of the CDR3: TGTGCCATCAGTGAGTCGGACGGAGATGGCTACACCTTC.

This clonotype came up a few times. The rearrangement links TRBV29-1 to TRBJ2-3, with TRBD2 as a possible D gene (6 bases). The germline V and J ends were trimmed by 1 base and 2 bases, with 10 bases remaining between them. The CDR3 runs 14 residues. The germline gives CDR1 SQVTM, CDR2 ANQGSEA. The CDR3, as DNA: TGCAGCGTTGAAGGGAGGGGATCCACAGATACGCAGTATTTT. This gives the protein CSVEGRGSTDTQYF.

CDR3 loop: CSARQGARAFF. CDR3 DNA: TGCAGTGCCCGACAGGGGGCGAGAGCTTTCTTT. The V and J genes are TRBV20-1 and TRBJ1-1, with 10 bases fitting TRBD1. The V gene's germline CDR1 is DFQATT and CDR2 SNEGSKA (reference sequence). The CDR3 has 11 amino acids. After removal of 6 bases from V and 10 bases from J, the junction contained 5 bases not matched to a gene.

The chain couples TRBV21-1 to TRBJ2-5. The DNA end is a closer match to TRBJ2-7, so the J assignment may be wrong. TRBV21-1 counts as a pseudogene. The CDR3 totals 13 residues. DNA of the CDR3: TGTGCCAGCAGCACGAGTAACAGCCACGAGCAGTACTTC. Residues: CASSTSNSHEQYF.

This sequence joins TRBV19 and TRBJ2-1; 11 nucleotides agree with TRBD2. V lost 6 bases to trimming and J lost 12 bases; unmatched junction nucleotides: 16. The CDR3 spans 16 residues. The germline CDR1 and CDR2 sequences are LNHDA and SQIVND (reference sequence). The chain's CDR3 is CASSAPGLAVSGGQFF. CDR3 nucleotide sequence: TGTGCCAGTAGCGCTCCGGGACTAGCGGTTTCTGGGGGGCAGTTCTTC.

The chain employs TRBV7-9 and TRBJ1-2; D is ambiguous. V dropped 1 base and J dropped 5 bases, with 8 bases sitting between them. The CDR3 covers 13 residues. Germline V gene sequence: CDR1 SEHNR, CDR2 FQNEAQ (reference sequence). The DNA for the CDR3 is TGTGCCAGCAGCTTAGGGCCGATTTATGGCTACACCTTC. Translated: CASSLGPIYGYTF.

The chain employs TRBV7-9 and TRBJ2-1, with TRBD1 matching 7 bases. CDR1 is SEHNR, CDR2 FQNEAQ, per germline (reference sequence). This CDR3 comprises 18 residues. V lost 10 bases and J lost 13; bases outside the gene matches: 31. The CDR3 loop is CANRPLSDRSPAEETQFF. Written as DNA, the CDR3 is TGTGCCAACAGGCCTCTTTCGGACAGGTCGCCAGCGGAGGAGACCCAGTTCTTC. The entire variable domain, with the rest obtained from reference TRBV7-9 and TRBJ2-1, is as follows: DTGVSQNPRHKITKRGQNVTFRCDPISEHNRLYWYRQTLGQGPEFLTYFQNEAQLEKSRLLSDRFSAERPKGSFSTLEIQRTEQGDSAMYLCANRPLSDRSPAEETQFFGPGTRLTVL.